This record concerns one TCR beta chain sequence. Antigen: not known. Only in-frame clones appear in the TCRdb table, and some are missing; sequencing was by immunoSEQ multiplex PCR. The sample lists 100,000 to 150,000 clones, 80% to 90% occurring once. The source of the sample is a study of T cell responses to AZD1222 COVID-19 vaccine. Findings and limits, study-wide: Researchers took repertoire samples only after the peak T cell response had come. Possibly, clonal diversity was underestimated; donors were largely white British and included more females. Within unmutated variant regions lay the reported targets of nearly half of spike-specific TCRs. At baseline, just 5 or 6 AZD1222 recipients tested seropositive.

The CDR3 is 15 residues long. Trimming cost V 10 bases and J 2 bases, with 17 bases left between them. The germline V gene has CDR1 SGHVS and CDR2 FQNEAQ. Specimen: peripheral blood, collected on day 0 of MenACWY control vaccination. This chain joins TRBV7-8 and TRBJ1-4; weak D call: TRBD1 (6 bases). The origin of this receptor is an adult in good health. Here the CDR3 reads CATNAGTGTNEKLFF. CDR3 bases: TGTGCCACCAATGCGGGAACAGGGACTAATGAAAAACTGTTTTTT.